This T cell receptor beta chain stems from a study of T cells expressing NK-cell markers. As for the study in general: CD3+CD56+NKG2C+, CD3+CD56+NKG2C- and CD3+CD56-NKG2C+ T cells, once sorted, supplied the TCR beta repertoires. One of eight sequenced donors was HCMV-seronegative; the other seven were seropositive. Study results and limitations: NKG2C+ dominant clonotypes from several donors made up roughly 1.0-8% of CD8+ T cells.

CDR1 is SGHAT and CDR2 is FQNNGV in the germline V gene. The CDR3 has 16 residues. TCRdb reanalyzed the 5' RACE reads and collapses them to one entry per CDR3 protein, without DNA. In total, the table holds roughly 420,000 distinct CDR3 sequences. Notes on this clonotype: Its antigen remains unidentified.

Sequencing was done on a sample of blood T cells: a sorted CD56 or NKG2C T cell subset, CD4+ or CD8+ T cells, or bulk PBMC T cells (not recorded which). This receptor was taken from a woman between 18 and 70 years old in good health. The rearrangement joins TRBV11-2 to TRBJ2-2. The CDR3: CASSFPGGGNTGELFF.